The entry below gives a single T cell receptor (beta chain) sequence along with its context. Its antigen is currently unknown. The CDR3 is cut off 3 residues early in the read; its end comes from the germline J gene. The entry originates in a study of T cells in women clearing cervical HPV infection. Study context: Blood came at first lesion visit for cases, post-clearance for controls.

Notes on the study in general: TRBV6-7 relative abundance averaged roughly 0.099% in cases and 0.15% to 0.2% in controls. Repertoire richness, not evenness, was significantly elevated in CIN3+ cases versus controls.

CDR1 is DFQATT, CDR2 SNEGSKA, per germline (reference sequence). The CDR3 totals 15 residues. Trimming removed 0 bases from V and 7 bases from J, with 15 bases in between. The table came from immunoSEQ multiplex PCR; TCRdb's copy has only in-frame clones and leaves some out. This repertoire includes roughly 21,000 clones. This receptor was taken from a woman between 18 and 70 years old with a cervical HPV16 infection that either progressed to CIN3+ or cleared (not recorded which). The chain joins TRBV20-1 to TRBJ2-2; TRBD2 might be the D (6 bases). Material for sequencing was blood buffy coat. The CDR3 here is CSARERGTGDGELFF. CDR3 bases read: TGCAGTGCTAGAGAGAGAGGGACGGGGGACGGGGAG.